This passage covers 3 T cell receptor beta chains from one sample sequenced in a study of T cells after yellow fever vaccination. TCRdb redid the calling of the 5' RACE reads with MiXCR, one entry per CDR3 protein. The table records about 220,000 distinct CDR3 sequences, 3% to 3.5% of them present only once. The starting material was CD4+ T cells sorted from PBMCs, obtained 10 days after the yellow fever booster vaccination. The receptors derive from a young man who received the YFV17D yellow fever vaccine.

This clonotype was detected a few times. As DNA, the CDR3 is TGCGCCAGCAGCCAAGATTGGGGGGGCGCCTACGAGCAGTACGTC. Protein sequence: CASSQDWGGAYEQYV. The rearrangement uses TRBV4-1 and TRBJ2-7, with D perhaps matching TRBD2 (7 bases). CDR1 is MGHRA and CDR2 is YSYEKL in the germline V gene. V was trimmed by 0 bases and J by 2 bases, leaving 11 bases between them. The CDR3 contains 15 residues.

This clonotype was detected many times. The J gene is TRBJ1-1, the V gene TRBV6-2 or TRBV6-3; no definite D call. V lost 6 bases, J lost 0 bases, and 8 bases lay in between. CDR3 length: 13 residues. Germline CDR1 and CDR2: MNHEY and SVGEGT. The CDR3 coding sequence is TGTGCCAGCAGCTCCAATATGAACACTGAAGCTTTCTTT. Protein product: CASSSNMNTEAFF.

The rearrangement links TRBV6-4 to TRBJ1-5; D not certain. The CDR3 contains 19 residues. Trimming took 4 bases from V and 2 from J, leaving 24 bases between them. The germline gives CDR1 MRHNA, CDR2 SNTAGT. The CDR3 DNA follows: TGTGCCAGCAGTGTGAAGGCGAGCGCCGGACTTTTTGGCAATCAGCCCCAGCATTTT. Translating it yields CASSVKASAGLFGNQPQHF.